The present T cell receptor (beta chain) was sequenced within a study of shared clonotypes between healthy human individuals. Germline assignment: CDR1 MGHRA and CDR2 YSYEKL. The CDR3 is made up of 17 amino acids. V was shortened by 3 bases and J by 0 bases, with 12 bases between the two germline ends. This clone was counted once. Assay: immunoSEQ multiplex PCR; the TCRdb copy retains only in-frame clones and omits some. Of around 2.1 million clones in the sample, around 95% were seen once. This sequence joins TRBV4-1 and TRBJ2-6, with D tentatively TRBD2 (6 bases). This receptor was obtained from a man aged 18 to 29 in good health. Sequenced: naive CD4+ T cells sorted from blood. Regarding subset: CD45RA+ positively selected. CDR3 in DNA: TGCGCCAGCAGCCAGGCGGGACTCATCTCTGGGGCCAACGTCCTGACTTTC. Residues: CASSQAGLISGANVLTF.